Described below is a single T cell receptor (beta chain) sequence and its context. Its antigen remains unknown. The CDR3 runs 15 residues. Trimming left V 0 bases short and J 0 bases short, with 7 bases between. Germline assignment: CDR1 SGHKS and CDR2 YYEKEE (reference sequence). This entry is derived from a study of T cells in localized non-small cell lung cancer. Points from the study as a whole: Out of the top 100 tumor clones, a median roughly 50 were seen in adjacent lung.

Data came from immunoSEQ multiplex PCR; TCRdb stores just in-frame clones and leaves some out. The sample yields about 24,000 clones, 92% seen once. The TCR sequence derives from a man aged 40 to 70 with stage III squamous cell lung carcinoma. Sequenced material: peripheral blood, taken before any cancer treatment. The chain uses TRBV5-5 and TRBJ1-5, with D uncertain. The CDR3 region has the DNA TGTGCCAGCAGCTTGGGACCAAATAGCAATCAGCCCCAGCATTTT. It codes for CASSLGPNSNQPQHF. Using reference TRBV5-5 and TRBJ1-5 for the parts outside the CDR3, the full variable domain is DAGVTQSPTHLIKTRGQQVTLRCSPISGHKSVSWYQQVLGQGPQFIFQYYEKEERGRGNFPDRFSARQFPNYSSELNVNALLLGDSALYLCASSLGPNSNQPQHFGDGTRLSIL.